Listed here is a single TCR beta chain. The ends lost 6 bases at V and 5 bases at J; junction bases unmatched: 8. The germline V gene encodes CDR1 SGHAT and CDR2 FQNNGV. There are 15 residues in the CDR3. The data stem from a study of blood T cell repertoires in COVID-19. Study-level background: The cDNA or gDNA used as material had been derived from T cells, B-cell-depleted T cells, or PBMCs.

Authors' methods: Amplification of reference gene primers provided the estimated nucleated cell counts. TCRdb's copy holds only in-frame clones and misses some; the assay was immunoSEQ multiplex PCR. The V and J calls and the clone size are those of that table, but D and trimming were determined from the DNA. The sample holds about half a million clones, about 85% seen once. The cohort comprised adults aged roughly 18 to 95 years residing in about two dozen US areas. Participant-given clinical history determined each cohort assignment. The rearrangement joins TRBV11-2 to TRBJ2-5, with 11 nucleotides matching TRBD2. This TCR derives from a woman aged 60-70 years who had recovered from COVID-19. Material: PBMCs or T cells enriched from blood (not recorded which). The CDR3: CASRGRLAGWETQYF. The CDR3 region has the DNA TGTGCCAGCAGGGGACGACTAGCGGGGTGGGAGACCCAGTACTTC. Full variable domain (remainder filled in from reference TRBV11-2 and TRBJ2-5): EAGVAQSPRYKIIEKRQSVAFWCNPISGHATLYWYQQILGQGPKLLIQFQNNGVVDDSQLPKDRFSAERLKGVDSTLKIQPAKLEDSAVYLCASRGRLAGWETQYFGPGTRLLVL.